This entry is about one TCR beta chain. Its cognate antigen is unknown. This sample stems from a study of beta chain features in type 1 diabetes. As for the study in general: Across all samples, roughly 98,000,000 sorted cells were examined.

Expressed TCRB transcripts were sequenced after all isolated RNA was converted to cDNA. It was found that naive, central memory and regulatory T cell samples averaged roughly 3.5 million reads. TCRdb keeps only in-frame clones here, not all; method: immunoSEQ multiplex PCR. The sample consists of some 350,000 clones, approximately 12% of them appearing once. Study observations and caveats: All four CD4+ subsets from Type 1 diabetes patients carried moderately but significantly shorter TCRB CDR3s. A cDNA-based sequencing approach could over-represent cells with high TCR expression.

In all sorted populations, purity surpassed 98%. The CDR3 extends over 14 amino acids. Looked up from germline, CDR1 is SEHNR and CDR2 is FQNEAQ (reference sequence). V lost 5 bases to trimming and J lost 6 bases; unmatched junction nucleotides: 4. This chain links TRBV7-9 with TRBJ1-1, with 12 positions matching TRBD1. Sequencing used naive CD4+ T cells from blood. This sequence originates from a woman younger than 30 with type 1 diabetes. CDR3 region: CASSLGTGGPEAFF. The CDR3 region has the DNA TGTGCCAGCAGCCTCGGGACAGGGGGCCCTGAAGCTTTCTTT.